This T cell receptor beta chain derives from a study of blood T cell repertoires in COVID-19. Study information: COVID-19 samples from acute and convalescent phases originated in the United States, Italy and Spain. PBMCs, B-cell-depleted T cells, or T cells provided the cDNA or gDNA that made up the material.

Under the authors' procedure: Amplified reference gene primers provided the basis for estimating nucleated cell counts. Sequenced by immunoSEQ multiplex PCR; TCRdb stores in-frame clones only, minus some. The V and J calls and clone size come from that table; D and trimming were worked out from the DNA. The sample carries 120,000 to 150,000 clones, just over 85% recorded once. This clone showed up just once. The CDR3 has 15 residues. Looked up from germline, CDR1 is LGHNA and CDR2 is YSLEER. Germline trimming cut 2 bases from V and 8 bases from J; bases unmatched to any gene: 9. This chain joins TRBV4-3 and TRBJ1-2; 9 bases align to TRBD1. Sequenced: peripheral blood. The clonotype originates from a woman aged 60-75 years with acute or convalescent COVID-19. The CDR3 reads CASSQRGGQGIGYTF. The CDR3 DNA reads TGCGCCAGCAGCCAAAGGGGCGGACAGGGGATCGGCTACACCTTC.